The clone carrying this T cell receptor beta chain was seen more than once but under ten times. Antigen specificity is unknown. The sample comes from a study of cytomegalovirus exposure and HLA in healthy donors. Primers for the PCR totalled 60 Vbeta and 13 Jbeta. This table comes from immunoSEQ multiplex PCR, and its TCRdb copy is limited to in-frame clones, with some not included. The table lists 150,000 to 200,000 clones, 78% of them singletons. Study outcomes and limitations: The authors judged a highly shared variant cluster likely a sequencing artifact. With later analysis, a missense DCLRE1C variant became linked to TCR beta V- and J-gene trimming. Using a false discovery rate of 0.05, a later analysis showed that approximately 17,000 TCR beta sequences were associated with HLA alleles. It was reported that the classifier diagnosed cytomegalovirus status with high specificity and sensitivity in both the original and validation cohorts.

V was pared by 2 bases and J by 1 base, with 9 bases between. Germline assignment: CDR1 KGHSH and CDR2 LQKENI. The CDR3 is made up of 14 amino acids. The sequence was collected from a young woman in good health and CMV-seropositive. This chain links TRBV18 with TRBJ2-7, with a weak D call TRBD2 (6 bases). Sequencing input: PBMCs. CDR3 amino acids: CASSPARGSYEQYF. DNA for the CDR3: TGTGCCAGCTCACCAGCCCGGGGGTCCTACGAGCAGTACTTC.